Below are 27 T cell receptor beta chains sequenced from a single sample in a study of T cell responses to AZD1222 COVID-19 vaccine. This table comes from immunoSEQ multiplex PCR, and its TCRdb copy is limited to in-frame clones, with some not included. The sample holds about 170,000 clones; about 85% are singletons and the top ten take about 3%. This sample comprised peripheral blood, obtained on day 0 of AZD1222 vaccination. These receptors came from an adult in good health.

The chain has TRBV5-6 and TRBJ2-7, with 15 bases fitting TRBD2. V lost 1 base to trimming and J lost 7 bases; unmatched junction nucleotides: 6. This CDR3 is 16 amino acids long. The germline V gene encodes CDR1 SGHDT and CDR2 YYEEEE. CDR3: CASSLRTSGRAQEQYF. CDR3 nucleotides: TGTGCCAGCAGCTTGCGGACTAGCGGGAGGGCTCAGGAGCAGTACTTC. The whole variable domain, filled in from reference TRBV5-6 and TRBJ2-7, reads DAGVTQSPTHLIKTRGQQVTLRCSPKSGHDTVSWYQQALGQGPQFIFQYYEEEERQRGNFPDRFSGHQFPNYSSELNVNALLLGDSALYLCASSLRTSGRAQEQYFGPGTRLTVT.

The J gene is TRBJ2-1, the V gene TRBV27; 8 bases fit TRBD1. The germline V gene has CDR1 MNHEY and CDR2 SMNVEV (reference sequence). CDR3 length: 18 amino acids. After removal of 6 bases from V and 0 bases from J, the junction contained 13 bases not matched to a gene. This chain's CDR3 is CASSRRTGLGGSYNEQFF. Here the CDR3 DNA reads TGTGCCAGCAGCCGGAGGACAGGGCTTGGGGGCTCCTACAATGAGCAGTTCTTC.

This rearrangement joins TRBV28 to TRBJ2-1, with TRBD1 as a possible D gene (6 bases). The CDR3 is made up of 16 amino acids. Germline lookup yields CDR1 MDHEN and CDR2 SYDVKM. Trimming pared 5 bases from V and 2 bases from J, leaving 16 bases between. For the CDR3, the DNA is TGTGCCAGCAGTAAAAACAGGGTTGTAGCCTACAATGAGCAGTTCTTC. It translates to CASSKNRVVAYNEQFF.

This chain links TRBV10-2 with TRBJ2-1; TRBD2 matches at 11 bases. This CDR3 is 15 amino acids long. The trim removed 5 bases at V and 2 bases at J, leaving 2 bases unmatched. Germline V gene lookup returns CDR1 WSHSY and CDR2 SAAADI. The CDR3 region is CASSKTSGAYNEQFF. As DNA, the CDR3 is TGCGCCAGCAGTAAGACTAGCGGGGCCTACAATGAGCAGTTCTTC.

The rearrangement uses TRBV7-3 and TRBJ2-7; D is perhaps TRBD2 (6 bases). This CDR3 spans 15 amino acids. Trimming took off 3 bases at V and 2 bases at J, with 14 bases between the two ends. Germline lookup yields CDR1 SGHTA and CDR2 FQGTGA. The chain's CDR3 is CASSLRGGLAYEQYF. CDR3 nucleotides: TGTGCCAGCAGCTTGCGAGGAGGGCTGGCCTACGAGCAGTACTTC.

CDR3 residues: CASSPLEFTGANVLTF. Written as DNA, the CDR3 is TGTGCCAGCTCACCACTTGAGTTCACTGGGGCCAACGTCCTGACTTTC. The chain recombines TRBV18 with TRBJ2-6; no firm D call. Germline lookup yields CDR1 KGHSH and CDR2 LQKENI. V was cut by 1 base and J by 2 bases, with 9 bases left in between. This CDR3 is built from 16 residues.

The J gene is TRBJ1-2, the V gene TRBV19, with unresolved D. This CDR3 contains 12 residues. Looked up from germline, CDR1 is LNHDA and CDR2 is SQIVND (reference sequence). V lost 3 bases and J lost 7, with 9 bases in between. CDR3 coding DNA: TGTGCCAGTAGTATTGGGAGCTCTGGCTACACCTTC. Protein: CASSIGSSGYTF.

V and J are TRBV5-5 and TRBJ1-1; 7 bases are a match to TRBD1. This CDR3 comprises 14 residues. Trimming cost V 0 bases and J 3 bases; bases outside gene matches: 2. Germline assignment: CDR1 SGHKS and CDR2 YYEKEE (reference sequence). The CDR3 loop is CASSLDRGYTEAFF. Here the CDR3 DNA reads TGTGCCAGCAGCTTGGACAGGGGTTACACTGAAGCTTTCTTT.

This clone is a singleton in its sample. The V and J genes are TRBV19 and TRBJ2-7; 7 bases line up with TRBD1. V lost 3 bases to trimming and J lost 3 bases; unmatched junction nucleotides: 8. This CDR3 is built from 15 residues. The germline gives CDR1 LNHDA, CDR2 SQIVND (reference sequence). CDR3 sequence (DNA): TGTGCCAGTAGTATCCGGCAGGGGGTCCTCTACGAGCAGTACTTC. As protein: CASSIRQGVLYEQYF.

The chain uses TRBV10-2 and TRBJ2-1, with D tentatively TRBD2 (5 bases). The CDR3 extends over 16 amino acids. Per the germline V gene, CDR1 is WSHSY and CDR2 is SAAADI. Trimming pared 7 bases from V and 0 bases from J, leaving 16 bases between. CDR3 bases: TGCGCCAGCACTCCGCGGGCGGCAAGCTCCTACAATGAGCAGTTCTTC. Translated: CASTPRAASSYNEQFF.

This rearrangement joins TRBV6-6 to TRBJ1-4, with a weak D call TRBD1 (6 bases). Germline V gene lookup returns CDR1 MNHNY and CDR2 SVGAGI (reference sequence). V was trimmed by 2 bases and J by 8 bases, leaving 12 bases between them. The CDR3 spans 14 residues. As DNA, the CDR3 is TGTGCCAGCAGTTACGACCTAGGGGGGGAAAAACTGTTTTTT. This encodes CASSYDLGGEKLFF.

The chain joins TRBV23-1 to TRBJ2-3, with TRBD1 as a possible D gene (5 bases). TRBV23-1 qualifies as an ORF whose function is uncertain. Between the trimmed V and J ends, which lost 0 bases and 0 bases, there was a span of 7 bases. The CDR3 contains 15 residues. As DNA, the CDR3 is TGCGCCAGCAGTCAATCAGGGGCTAGCACAGATACGCAGTATTTT. Amino acids: CASSQSGASTDTQYF.

This clone was picked up one time. V gene TRBV5-4 combines with J gene TRBJ2-7, with D tentatively TRBD1 (6 bases). V lost 4 bases and J 2 bases, leaving 7 bases between the germline ends. Germline lookup yields CDR1 SGHNT and CDR2 YYREEE (reference sequence). This CDR3 is built from 12 residues. CDR3 nucleotides: TGTGCCAGCAGCAGGGGGACCTACGAGCAGTACTTC. Amino acid sequence: CASSRGTYEQYF.

The V gene is TRBV5-1, the J gene TRBJ2-1; no definite D call. Trimming left V 2 bases short and J 4 bases short, with 13 bases between. The length of the CDR3 is 15 residues. CDR1 and CDR2 (germline): SGHRS, YFSETQ. The CDR3 here is CASSFSRTIYNEQFF. CDR3 DNA: TGCGCCAGCAGCTTCTCGCGGACGATATACAATGAGCAGTTCTTC.

The chain has TRBV12-3 or TRBV12-4 and TRBJ2-1; 8 positions match TRBD1. The CDR3 has 13 residues. The trim removed 6 bases at V and 4 bases at J, leaving 2 bases unmatched. In DNA form, the CDR3 reads TGTGCCAGCAGACAGGGGGGATACAATGAGCAGTTCTTC. It yields the protein CASRQGGYNEQFF.

The chain carries TRBV5-1 and TRBJ2-7; 9 bases fit TRBD1. The CDR3 length is 15 residues. With 3 bases clipped from V and 5 bases from J, the junction kept 9 bases outside the gene matches. Germline-derived CDR1 and CDR2 are SGHRS and YFSETQ. The CDR3 reads CASSYYRGRRDEQYF. CDR3 coding DNA: TGCGCCAGCAGCTATTACAGGGGGCGTAGGGACGAGCAGTACTTC.

V and J are TRBV9 and TRBJ2-7; D perhaps matches TRBD2 (6 bases). Looked up from germline, CDR1 is SGDLS and CDR2 is YYNGEE. The germline V and J ends were trimmed by 0 bases and 3 bases, with 13 bases remaining between them. The CDR3 consists of 15 residues. The CDR3 sequence: CASSVGRDVRYEQYF. For the CDR3, the DNA is TGTGCCAGCAGCGTAGGGAGGGACGTCCGCTACGAGCAGTACTTC. Variable domain in full (rest from reference TRBV9 and TRBJ2-7): DSGVTQTPKHLITATGQRVTLRCSPRSGDLSVYWYQQSLDQGLQFLIQYYNGEERAKGNILERFSAQQFPDLHSELNLSSLELGDSALYFCASSVGRDVRYEQYFGPGTRLTVT.

The chain combines TRBV27 with TRBJ1-1; D remains ambiguous. The CDR3 runs 13 residues. Germline lookup yields CDR1 MNHEY and CDR2 SMNVEV (reference sequence). The V end lost 8 bases, the J end lost 2 bases, and 12 bases lay between the germline ends. In DNA form, the CDR3 reads TGTGCCAGCGGCCCCTCGGGAAACACTGAAGCTTTCTTT. Its translation is CASGPSGNTEAFF.

The chain employs TRBV6-5 and TRBJ1-2; D not certain. Germline CDR1 and CDR2: MNHEY and SVGAGI. The CDR3 covers 15 residues. The V and J ends lost 2 bases and 5 bases respectively, with 15 bases between them. CDR3 amino acids: CASSYGSSLGYGYTF. Here the CDR3 DNA reads TGTGCCAGCAGTTACGGCTCCAGCCTGGGATATGGCTACACCTTC.

V gene TRBV4-1 combines with J gene TRBJ1-2; maybe TRBD1 (6 bases). Trimming pared 4 bases from V and 2 bases from J, leaving 20 bases between. CDR3 size: 17 residues. Germline-derived CDR1 and CDR2 are MGHRA and YSYEKL. The CDR3 region has the DNA TGCGCCAGCAGCCCCGGGGGGGGCGAGTCGGTAAACTATGGCTACACCTTC. As protein: CASSPGGGESVNYGYTF.

The rearrangement joins TRBV20-1 to TRBJ1-2; no clear D gene. Per germline, CDR1 DFQATT and CDR2 SNEGSKA (reference sequence). With 3 bases removed from V and 5 bases from J, the gap between germline ends came to 16 bases. CDR3 length: 14 residues. As DNA, the CDR3 is TGCAGTGCTAGTCGGGAGGCACGAGGGTATGGCTACACCTTC. It yields the protein CSASREARGYGYTF.

The count of this clone is one. V usage is TRBV5-4 and J usage is TRBJ2-7, with D unresolved. V shed 4 bases and J shed 7 bases, with 15 bases lying between them. In germline, CDR1 is SGHNT, CDR2 YYREEE (reference sequence). The CDR3 has 13 residues. This chain's CDR3 is CASSTDWSREQYF. The CDR3, as DNA: TGTGCCAGCAGCACCGACTGGAGCAGGGAGCAGTACTTC.

This chain links TRBV14 with TRBJ1-2, with TRBD1 identical over 7 bases. The CDR3 is made up of 14 amino acids. The V and J ends lost 1 base and 4 bases, in that order; junction bases with no gene match: 3. CDR1 SGHDN and CDR2 FVKESK come from the germline V gene. CDR3 in amino acids: CASSQVQGIYGYTF. CDR3 DNA: TGTGCCAGCAGCCAAGTACAGGGGATCTATGGCTACACCTTC.

The rearrangement joins TRBV28 to TRBJ1-5; D ambiguous. This CDR3 has 13 amino acids. Trimming removed 5 bases at V and 2 bases at J, with 7 bases between. Germline CDR1 is MDHEN and CDR2 is SYDVKM. The CDR3 DNA sequence: TGTGCCAGCAGTCTGTTGGGCAATCAGCCCCAGCATTTT. This gives the protein CASSLLGNQPQHF.

CDR3 amino acids: CASSPGTASGNTIYF. CDR3 coding DNA: TGTGCCAGCAGTCCCGGGACAGCCTCTGGAAACACCATATATTTT. V gene TRBV6-5 combines with J gene TRBJ1-3; the match to TRBD1 covers 7 bases. The CDR3 consists of 15 residues. Germline CDR1 and CDR2: MNHEY and SVGAGI. V lost 5 bases, J lost 0 bases, and 4 bases stayed unmatched.

The J gene is TRBJ1-1, the V gene TRBV27; TRBD1 matches 7 bases. This CDR3 is built from 17 residues. The V gene end was trimmed by 2 bases and the J gene end by 1 base; junction bases not matched to a gene: 10. Germline CDR1 MNHEY, CDR2 SMNVEV (reference sequence). The CDR3 nucleotides are TGTGCCAGCAGTTTAACCGGGACAGACCCCGGGAACACTGAAGCTTTCTTT. Translating gives CASSLTGTDPGNTEAFF.

This clone showed up just a few times. The V call is TRBV2, the J call TRBJ1-4; D is unresolved. Trimming took off 7 bases at V and 5 bases at J, with 23 bases between the two ends. Germline CDR1 SNHLY, CDR2 FYNNEI. The CDR3 is made up of 17 amino acids. The CDR3 spells CASTRTLDGKLNEKLFF. CDR3 nucleotide sequence: TGTGCCAGCACCCGCACGCTGGACGGGAAACTCAATGAAAAACTGTTTTTT. The complete variable domain, with remaining parts taken from reference TRBV2 and TRBJ1-4, reads EPEVTQTPSHQVTQMGQEVILRCVPISNHLYFYWYRQILGQKVEFLVSFYNNEISEKSEIFDDQFSVERPDGSNFTLKIRSTKLEDSAMYFCASTRTLDGKLNEKLFFGSGTQLSVL.